This T cell receptor beta chain emerged from a study of T cell responses to AZD1222 COVID-19 vaccine. Whole-study findings and limits: Samples come after the peak T cell response, not at day 14. Spike-specific TCR breadth and depth rose after two AZD1222 doses. Close to half of all spike-specific TCRs reportedly target regions of the variants that are unmutated.

V shed 1 base, J shed 6 bases, and the junction held 5 bases outside the gene matches. Germline loops: CDR1 SNHLY, CDR2 FYNNEI. The CDR3 is 15 amino acids. Investigators merged groups given second doses at roughly 4 or roughly 12 weeks. Concerning this clone: What it binds is not known.

Sequencing used immunoSEQ multiplex PCR; TCRdb keeps in-frame clones, though not all of them. The repertoire holds 150,000 to 200,000 clones, with approximately 95% as singletons. This receptor was obtained from an adult who received the AZD1222 COVID-19 vaccine. Sequenced material: peripheral blood, taken 28 days after the second AZD1222 dose. The V gene is TRBV2, the J gene TRBJ2-2; the match to TRBD2 covers 7 bases. CDR3 sequence reads: CASSEGGGPAGELFF. CDR3 DNA: TGTGCCAGCAGTGAAGGGGGAGGGCCCGCCGGGGAGCTGTTTTTT. Drawing the rest from reference TRBV2 and TRBJ2-2, the complete variable domain is EPEVTQTPSHQVTQMGQEVILRCVPISNHLYFYWYRQILGQKVEFLVSFYNNEISEKSEIFDDQFSVERPDGSNFTLKIRSTKLEDSAMYFCASSEGGGPAGELFFGEGSRLTVL.